This T cell receptor (beta chain) derives from a study of T cells in narcolepsy (dated by TCRdb to 2017 to 2018). Broadly, across the study: The study enrolled patients with narcolepsy type 1 or type 2 (NT1, NT2) together with healthy control donors. The study used TCR Vbeta sequencing to track clonotypes in blood and CSF while looking for autoreactive T cells in narcolepsy patients that target self-antigens of hypocretin neurons (hypocretin, TRIB2). Beyond this particular receptor, the publication reports: Patients and controls had similar numbers of sequenced blood memory CD4+ clonotypes, with averages of 39,000 to 50,000 in patients and 30,000 to 35,000 in controls. No sequences matching autoreactive T cell clones were present in some of the blood memory CD4+ repertoires from patients and controls. Autoreactive clonotypes were reported to be detected serially in the blood of the same patients and of different patients, but not in the blood of healthy controls. HCRT-specific and TRIB2-specific autoreactive clonotypes were highlighted in plots that compared CD4+ T cell clonotypes in CSF versus blood from the same patient.

Trimming at the junction amounts to 9 bases on V and 8 bases on J, and the germline ends lie 16 bases apart. From the cysteine up to the phenylalanine, the CDR3 has a length of 12 residues. Only CDR3 DNA is held: 36 bases, read in frame from base 1. From a lookup of the germline V gene, CDR1 and CDR2 are MNHEY and SVGAGI. Turning to this clone: What antigen it recognizes has not been identified. Per-base qualities were not stored, and no clone one base away is much larger.

Memory CD4+ T cells were sorted ex vivo from peripheral blood of narcolepsy patients and healthy controls for TCR Vbeta sequencing. Library prep was done by the immunoSEQ multiplex PCR assay. Not all clones reach the TCRdb copy of this immuneACCESS table, which keeps in-frame sequences only. Checked studies attribute under half of the gap to unresolved V genes and leave the rest unexplained. The sample records over 25,000 clones, around nine tenths of which are singletons. Roughly 1.1% of the sample rests with the top ten. This chain is built from TRBV6-5 and TRBJ1-2; the best D guess is TRBD1, with 6 bases matching. The sample taken for sequencing was CD45RA- memory CD4+ T cells from PBMCs. Reading the label with the study, this specimen's cell subset or site is: memory T cells sorted ex vivo from peripheral blood. This receptor was taken from a human donor with narcolepsy. The CDR3 reads CASQGHTTGYTF. The nucleotide sequence is TGTGCCAGTCAGGGGCACACGACAGGCTACACCTTC.